These 7 T cell receptor beta chains share one sample of origin, sequenced in a study of Graves' ophthalmopathy and Graves' hyperthyroidism. The authors amplified TCR beta CDR3 regions from RNA transcripts. The library came from an HTBI-primed first-round RT-PCR and a second-round multiplex PCR. TCRdb redid the calling of the multiplex PCR reads with MiXCR, one entry per CDR3 protein. Of 170,000 or so distinct CDR3 sequences listed, more than 30% are singletons. Sequencing used peripheral blood. These receptors all come from a woman in her forties with Graves' ophthalmopathy.

This clonotype was seen ten or more times. The V call is TRBV7-9, the J call TRBJ2-5; TRBD1 aligns across 8 bases. The CDR3 has 15 amino acids. Germline CDR1 reads SEHNR; CDR2 reads FQNEAQ (reference sequence). The V segment lost 5 bases and the J segment 5 bases; nucleotides outside the gene matches: 10. CDR3 nucleotide sequence: TGTGCCAGCAGCCCACGGACAGGGCTATGGGAGACCCAGTACTTC. Its protein is CASSPRTGLWETQYF.

Only one count was recorded for this clonotype. The chain carries TRBV6-1 and TRBJ2-7; D is undetermined. The CDR3 runs 11 residues. V was pared by 5 bases and J by 5 bases, with 7 bases between. Looked up from germline, CDR1 is MNHNS and CDR2 is SASEGT. The CDR3: CASSRSNEQYF. The CDR3 DNA follows: TGTGCCAGCAGTAGGTCAAACGAGCAGTACTTC.

Ten or more counts support this clonotype. V usage is TRBV30 and J usage is TRBJ1-2; D may be TRBD1 (5 bases). Germline CDR1 and CDR2: GTSNPN and SVGIG (reference sequence). V lost 5 bases, J lost 6 bases, and 19 bases lay in between. This CDR3 region has 14 residues. The CDR3 sequence: CAWDVSGGDNGYTF. CDR3 DNA: TGTGCCTGGGATGTGTCAGGAGGGGATAATGGCTACACCTTC.

This clonotype came up many times. The junction shows a germline mismatch at one end, possibly a read error. The chain couples TRBV12-3 or TRBV12-4 to TRBJ1-2, with TRBD1 identical over 8 bases. The CDR3 runs to 12 residues. The chain's CDR3 is CASSSGPGQALF. CDR3 DNA: TGTGCCAGCAGTTCGGGGCCGGGACAGGCGCTCTTC.

This clonotype was recorded at least ten times. The chain has TRBV7-9 and TRBJ1-2, with D maybe TRBD1 (6 bases). The CDR3 is 13 amino acids. The V end was cut by 6 bases, the J end by 7 bases, with 15 bases between. In germline, CDR1 is SEHNR, CDR2 FQNEAQ (reference sequence). CDR3 in amino acids: CASRRGQGSGYTF. The DNA of the CDR3 is TGTGCCAGCAGACGGGGGCAGGGGTCTGGCTACACCTTC.

This clonotype was counted many times. This chain joins TRBV13 and TRBJ1-1; weak D call: TRBD1 (5 bases). Per germline, CDR1 PRHDT and CDR2 FYEKMQ (reference sequence). Trimming removed 0 bases from V and 5 bases from J, with 16 bases in between. The CDR3 contains 16 residues. The CDR3 protein is CASSLGGAGMATEAFF. CDR3 DNA: TGTGCCAGCAGCTTAGGTGGGGCAGGGATGGCGACTGAAGCTTTCTTT.

Many counts were recorded for this clonotype. The chain uses TRBV19 and TRBJ1-1; 10 positions match TRBD1. Germline V gene sequence: CDR1 LNHDA, CDR2 SQIVND (reference sequence). This CDR3 comprises 15 residues. The trim removed 5 bases at V and 1 base at J, leaving 4 bases unmatched. This CDR3 is CASSSGTGANTEAFF. CDR3 DNA sequence: TGTGCCAGTAGTTCGGGGACAGGGGCGAACACTGAAGCTTTCTTT.